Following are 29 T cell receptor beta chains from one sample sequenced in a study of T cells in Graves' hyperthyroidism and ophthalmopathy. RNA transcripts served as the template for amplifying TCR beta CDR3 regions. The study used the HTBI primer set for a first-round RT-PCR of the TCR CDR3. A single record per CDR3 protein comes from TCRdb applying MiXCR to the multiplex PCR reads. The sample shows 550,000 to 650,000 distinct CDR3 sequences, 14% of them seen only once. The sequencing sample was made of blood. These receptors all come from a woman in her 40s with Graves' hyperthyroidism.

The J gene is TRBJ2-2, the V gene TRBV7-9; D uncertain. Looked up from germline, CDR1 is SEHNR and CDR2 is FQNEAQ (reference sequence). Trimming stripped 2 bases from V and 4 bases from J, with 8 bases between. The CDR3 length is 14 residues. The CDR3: CASSLHDFTGELFF. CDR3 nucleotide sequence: TGTGCCAGCAGCTTACACGATTTCACCGGGGAGCTGTTTTTT.

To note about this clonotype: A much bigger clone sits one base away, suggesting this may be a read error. The CDR3 nucleotides read TGTGCCAGCAGTGAGACAGGGGTTAGCAATCAGCCCCAGTATTTT. Translating gives CASSETGVSNQPQYF. The V call is TRBV12-3 or TRBV12-4, the J call TRBJ1-5, with TRBD1 matching 8 bases. The J call is in doubt because the DNA end fits TRBJ2-3 better. The CDR3 spans 15 residues.

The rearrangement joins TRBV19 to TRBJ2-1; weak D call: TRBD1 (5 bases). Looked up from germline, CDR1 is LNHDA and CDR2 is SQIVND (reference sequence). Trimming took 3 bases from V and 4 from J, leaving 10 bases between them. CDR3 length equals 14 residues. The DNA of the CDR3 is TGTGCCAGTAGTATTACACAGGCGTACAATGAGCAGTTCTTC. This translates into CASSITQAYNEQFF.

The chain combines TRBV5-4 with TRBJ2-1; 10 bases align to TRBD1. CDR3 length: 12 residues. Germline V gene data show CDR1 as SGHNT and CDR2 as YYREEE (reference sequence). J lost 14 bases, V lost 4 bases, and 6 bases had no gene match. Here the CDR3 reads CASSRDRGYKFF. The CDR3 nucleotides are TGTGCCAGCAGCCGGGACAGGGGATATAAGTTCTTC.

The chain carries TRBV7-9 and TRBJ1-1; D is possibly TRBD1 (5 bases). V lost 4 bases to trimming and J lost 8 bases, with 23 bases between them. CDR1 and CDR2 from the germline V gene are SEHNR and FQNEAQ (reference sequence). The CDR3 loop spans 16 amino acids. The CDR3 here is CASSSLQEPGVREAFF. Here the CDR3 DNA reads TGTGCCAGCAGCTCCCTGCAAGAGCCGGGGGTGAGGGAAGCTTTCTTT.

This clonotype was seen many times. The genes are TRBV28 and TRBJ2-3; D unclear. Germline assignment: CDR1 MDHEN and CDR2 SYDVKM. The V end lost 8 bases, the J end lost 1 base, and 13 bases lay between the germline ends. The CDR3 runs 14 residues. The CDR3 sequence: CASHGLTRTDTQYF. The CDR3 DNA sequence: TGTGCCAGCCACGGCCTAACTCGCACAGATACGCAGTATTTT.

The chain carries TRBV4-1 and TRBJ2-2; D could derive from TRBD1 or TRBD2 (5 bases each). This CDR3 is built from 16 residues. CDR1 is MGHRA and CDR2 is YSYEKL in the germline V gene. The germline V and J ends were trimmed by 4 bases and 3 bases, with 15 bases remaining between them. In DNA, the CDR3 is TGCGCCAGCAGCCCGGTTTGGGGGTCGGACACCGGGGAGCTGTTTTTT. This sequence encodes CASSPVWGSDTGELFF.

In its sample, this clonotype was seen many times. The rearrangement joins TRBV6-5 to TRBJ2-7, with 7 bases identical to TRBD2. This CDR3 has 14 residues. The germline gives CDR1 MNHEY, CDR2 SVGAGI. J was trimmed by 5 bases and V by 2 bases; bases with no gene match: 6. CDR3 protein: CASSYARESDEQYF. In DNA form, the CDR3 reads TGTGCCAGCAGTTACGCGCGGGAGTCCGACGAGCAGTACTTC.

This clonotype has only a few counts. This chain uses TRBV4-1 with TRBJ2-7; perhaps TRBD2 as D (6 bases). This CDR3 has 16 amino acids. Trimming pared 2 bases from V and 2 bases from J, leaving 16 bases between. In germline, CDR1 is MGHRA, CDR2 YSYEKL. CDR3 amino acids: CASSQMVSGTPYEQYF. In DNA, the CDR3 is TGCGCCAGCAGCCAAATGGTTAGCGGAACCCCCTACGAGCAGTACTTC.

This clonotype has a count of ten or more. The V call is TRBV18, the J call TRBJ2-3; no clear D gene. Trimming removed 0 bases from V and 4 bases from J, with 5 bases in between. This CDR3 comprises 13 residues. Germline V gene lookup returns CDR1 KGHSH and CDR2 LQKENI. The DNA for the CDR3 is TGTGCCAGCTCACCACCGGGGTCAGATACGCAGTATTTT. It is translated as CASSPPGSDTQYF.

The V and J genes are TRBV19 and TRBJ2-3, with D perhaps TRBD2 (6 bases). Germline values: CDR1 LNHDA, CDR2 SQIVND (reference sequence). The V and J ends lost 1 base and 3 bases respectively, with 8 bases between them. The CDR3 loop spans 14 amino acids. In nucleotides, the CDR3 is TGTGCCAGTAGTATAGGGGACTCTACAGATACGCAGTATTTT. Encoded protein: CASSIGDSTDTQYF.

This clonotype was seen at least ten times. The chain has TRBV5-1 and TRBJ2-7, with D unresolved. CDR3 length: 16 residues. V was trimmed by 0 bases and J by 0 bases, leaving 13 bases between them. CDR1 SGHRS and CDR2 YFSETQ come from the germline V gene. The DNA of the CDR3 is TGCGCCAGCAGCTTGGCCCCGTTAGGAACCTCCTACGAGCAGTACTTC. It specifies CASSLAPLGTSYEQYF.

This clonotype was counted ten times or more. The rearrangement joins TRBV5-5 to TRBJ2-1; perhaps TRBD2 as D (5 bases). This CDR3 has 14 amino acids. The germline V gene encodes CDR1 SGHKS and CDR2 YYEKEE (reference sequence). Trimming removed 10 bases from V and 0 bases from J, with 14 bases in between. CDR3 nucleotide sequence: TGTGCCTCGCTCTCCGCGGGCTCCTACAATGAGCAGTTCTTC. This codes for CASLSAGSYNEQFF. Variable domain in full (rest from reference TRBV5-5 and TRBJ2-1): DAGVTQSPTHLIKTRGQQVTLRCSPISGHKSVSWYQQVLGQGPQFIFQYYEKEERGRGNFPDRFSARQFPNYSSELNVNALLLGDSALYLCASLSAGSYNEQFFGPGTRLTVL.

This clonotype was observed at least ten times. The CDR3 spells CASSYGLRATGDEQYF. In nucleotides, the CDR3 is TGTGCCAGCAGTTACGGTCTCCGGGCGACTGGAGACGAGCAGTACTTC. The chain is built from TRBV6-2 or TRBV6-3 and TRBJ2-7; D is uncertain. This CDR3 is built from 16 residues. Germline values: CDR1 MNHEY, CDR2 SVGEGT. V lost 2 bases and J lost 5, with 19 bases in between.

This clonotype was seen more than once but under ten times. The CDR3, as DNA: TGCGCCAGCAGCCAAGAGGAGCCGAACTCCTACAATGAGCAGTTCTTC. Amino acids: CASSQEEPNSYNEQFF. The rearrangement joins TRBV4-1 to TRBJ2-1; D call uncertain. The CDR3 runs 16 residues. V lost 0 bases and J lost 0, with 9 bases in between. CDR1 is MGHRA, CDR2 YSYEKL, per germline.

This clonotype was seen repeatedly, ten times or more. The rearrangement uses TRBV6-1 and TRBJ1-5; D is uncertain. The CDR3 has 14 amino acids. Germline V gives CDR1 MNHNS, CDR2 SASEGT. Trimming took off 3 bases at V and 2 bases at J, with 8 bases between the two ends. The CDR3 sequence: CASSDPGGNQPQHF. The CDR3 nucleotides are TGTGCCAGCAGTGACCCCGGGGGCAATCAGCCCCAGCATTTT.

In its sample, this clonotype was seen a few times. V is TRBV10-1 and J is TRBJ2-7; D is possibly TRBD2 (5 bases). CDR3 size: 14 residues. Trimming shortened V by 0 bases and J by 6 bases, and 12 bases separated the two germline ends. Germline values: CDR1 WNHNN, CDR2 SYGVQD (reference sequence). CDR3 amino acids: CASSESLAQVEQYF. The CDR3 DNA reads TGCGCCAGCAGTGAGTCCCTAGCCCAGGTCGAGCAGTACTTC.

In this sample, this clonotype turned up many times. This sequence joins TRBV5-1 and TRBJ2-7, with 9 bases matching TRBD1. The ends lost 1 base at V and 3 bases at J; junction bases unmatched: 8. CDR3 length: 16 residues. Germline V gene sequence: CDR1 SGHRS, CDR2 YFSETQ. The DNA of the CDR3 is TGCGCCAGCAGCTTGAAGGGGACAGGGTTTCTCTACGAGCAGTACTTC. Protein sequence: CASSLKGTGFLYEQYF.

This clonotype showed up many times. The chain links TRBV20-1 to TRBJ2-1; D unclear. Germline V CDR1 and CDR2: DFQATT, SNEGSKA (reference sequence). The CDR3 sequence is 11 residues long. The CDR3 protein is CRPETYNEQFF. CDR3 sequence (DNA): TGCAGACCAGAAACGTACAATGAGCAGTTCTTC.

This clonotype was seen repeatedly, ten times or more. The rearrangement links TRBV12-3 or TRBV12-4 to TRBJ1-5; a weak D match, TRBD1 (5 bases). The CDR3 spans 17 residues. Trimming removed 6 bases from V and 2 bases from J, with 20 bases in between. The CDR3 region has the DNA TGTGCCAGCAGCGCCCTTCGGCTCAGGGCCGGCAATCAGCCCCAGCATTTT. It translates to CASSALRLRAGNQPQHF.

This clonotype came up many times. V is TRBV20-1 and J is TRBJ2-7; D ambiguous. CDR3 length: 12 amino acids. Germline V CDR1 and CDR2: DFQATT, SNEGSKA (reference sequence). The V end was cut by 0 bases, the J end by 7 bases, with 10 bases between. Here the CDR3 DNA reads TGCAGTGCTAGAGAAGGCGTGGGGGAGCAGTACTTC. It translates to CSAREGVGEQYF.

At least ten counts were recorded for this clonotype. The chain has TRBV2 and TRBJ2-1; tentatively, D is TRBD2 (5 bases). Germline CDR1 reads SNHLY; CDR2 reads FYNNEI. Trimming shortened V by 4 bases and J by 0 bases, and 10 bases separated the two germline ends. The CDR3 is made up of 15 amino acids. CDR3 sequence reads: CASSGGSGSYNEQFF. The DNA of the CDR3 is TGTGCCAGCAGTGGAGGGTCTGGCTCCTACAATGAGCAGTTCTTC.

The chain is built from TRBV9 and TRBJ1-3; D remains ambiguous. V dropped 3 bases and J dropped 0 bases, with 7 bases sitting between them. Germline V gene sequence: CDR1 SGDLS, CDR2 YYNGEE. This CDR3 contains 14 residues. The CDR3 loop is CASSGESSGNTIYF. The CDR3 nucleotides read TGTGCCAGCAGCGGAGAGAGCTCTGGAAACACCATATATTTT.

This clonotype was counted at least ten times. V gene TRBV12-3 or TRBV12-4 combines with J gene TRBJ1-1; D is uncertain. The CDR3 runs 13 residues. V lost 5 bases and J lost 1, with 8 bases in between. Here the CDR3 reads CASSVGKNTEAFF. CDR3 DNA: TGTGCCAGCAGTGTAGGGAAGAACACTGAAGCTTTCTTT.

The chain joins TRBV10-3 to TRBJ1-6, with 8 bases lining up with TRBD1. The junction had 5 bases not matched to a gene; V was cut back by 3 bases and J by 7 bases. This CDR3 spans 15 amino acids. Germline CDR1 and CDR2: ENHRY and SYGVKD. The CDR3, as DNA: TGTGCCATCAGTGACCGGGACAGGATAAATTCACCCCTCCACTTT. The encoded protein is CAISDRDRINSPLHF.

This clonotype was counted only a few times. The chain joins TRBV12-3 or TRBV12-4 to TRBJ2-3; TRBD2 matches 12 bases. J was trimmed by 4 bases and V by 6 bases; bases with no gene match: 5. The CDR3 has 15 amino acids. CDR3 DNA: TGTGCCAGCAGGTGGACTAGCGGGACCCCAGATACGCAGTATTTT. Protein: CASRWTSGTPDTQYF.

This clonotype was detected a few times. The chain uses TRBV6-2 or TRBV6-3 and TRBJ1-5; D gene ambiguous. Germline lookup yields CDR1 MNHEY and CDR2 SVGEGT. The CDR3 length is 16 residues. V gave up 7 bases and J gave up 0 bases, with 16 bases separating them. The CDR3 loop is CASTERRTDSNQPQHF. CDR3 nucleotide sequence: TGTGCCAGCACCGAAAGACGTACGGATAGCAATCAGCCCCAGCATTTT.

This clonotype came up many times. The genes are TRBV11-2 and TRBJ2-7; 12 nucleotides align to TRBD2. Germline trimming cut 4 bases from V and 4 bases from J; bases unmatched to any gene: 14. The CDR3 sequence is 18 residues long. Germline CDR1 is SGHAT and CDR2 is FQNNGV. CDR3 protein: CASSSTGLAGSFNYEQYF. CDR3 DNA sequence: TGTGCCAGCAGCTCTACGGGACTAGCGGGCTCATTTAATTACGAGCAGTACTTC.

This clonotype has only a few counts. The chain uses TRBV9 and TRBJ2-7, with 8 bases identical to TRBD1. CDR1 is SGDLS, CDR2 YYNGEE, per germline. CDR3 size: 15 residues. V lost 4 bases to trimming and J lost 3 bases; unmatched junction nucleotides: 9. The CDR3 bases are TGTGCCAGCAGCCCCCGGACAGGGATACTCTACGAGCAGTACTTC. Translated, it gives CASSPRTGILYEQYF.